This T cell receptor (beta chain) was obtained from a study of blood T cell repertoires in COVID-19. In the study overall: Nucleic acid was either cDNA or gDNA, and it came from T cells, B-cell-depleted T cells, or PBMCs.

The authors' processing: Amplification from reference gene primers served as the basis for estimated nucleated cell counts. Repertoires were generated with immunoSEQ multiplex PCR, while TCRdb's copy carries only in-frame clones and drops some. V, J and clone size are taken as reported in that table, and D and trimming were inferred from the DNA itself. The sample consists of about 270,000 clones, approximately 90% of them appearing once. Those enrolled, adults aged roughly 18 to 90 years, came from some 23 US areas. This TCR was recovered from a woman aged 40 to 49 with acute COVID-19. The specimen was PBMCs or T cells enriched from blood (not recorded which).

The CDR3: CASSQDSLLTNEQFF. CDR3 bases: TGCGCCAGCAGCCAAGATAGCCTCCTTACAAATGAGCAGTTCTTC. V gene TRBV4-3 combines with J gene TRBJ2-1; D remains ambiguous. The germline gives CDR1 LGHNA, CDR2 YSLEER. Trimming took 0 bases from V and 7 from J, leaving 13 bases between them. The CDR3 length is 15 residues.